The rows below give T cell receptor beta chains drawn from one sample of a study of blood T cells in healthy people across ages. TCRdb reanalysed the 5' RACE reads using MiXCR and keeps one entry per CDR3 protein. The table has nearly 800,000 distinct CDR3 sequences, roughly 50% seen once. Input material: blood. The receptors come from a man aged 35 to 55 in good health. CDR3s include the opening cysteine and the closing phenylalanine or tryptophan. The D gene is left open where the match is weak. Clone size is given for some rows only: seen once, a few or many times, or a class if the clone is expanded.

clone_size,j_call,v_call,d_call,cdr3_aa,cdr3_nt
once,TRBJ1-1,TRBV4-2,NA,CASSQAWGRDTEAFF,TGTGCCAGCAGCCAAGCCTGGGGGCGGGACACTGAAGCTTTCTTT
once,TRBJ1-2,TRBV20-1,NA,CSARDEAYGYTF,TGCAGTGCTAGAGACGAGGCCTATGGCTACACCTTC
NA,TRBJ2-7,TRBV29-1,NA,CSGAGSGDEQYF,TGCAGCGGAGCAGGGTCGGGCGACGAGCAGTACTTC
many,TRBJ2-7,TRBV7-8,NA,CASSLEGASRRYEQYF,TGTGCCAGCAGCTTAGAAGGCGCTAGCCGCCGTTACGAGCAGTACTTC
NA,TRBJ2-1,TRBV4-1,NA,CASKGDIYNEQFF,TGCGCCAGCAAGGGGGACATTTACAATGAGCAGTTCTTC
once,TRBJ1-6,TRBV5-6,TRBD1,CASSSLTGKDAPPHF,TGTGCCAGCAGCTCCCTGACAGGGAAGGATGCACCCCCCCACTTT
NA,TRBJ2-7,TRBV5-1,NA,CASSLAIRISSYEQYF,TGCGCCAGCAGCTTGGCCATCAGGATAAGCTCCTACGAGCAGTACTTC
once,TRBJ2-3,TRBV27,NA,CASSLSSPGPHSTDTQYF,TGTGCCAGCAGTTTATCGAGCCCGGGACCTCACTCCACAGATACGCAGTATTTT
few,TRBJ2-3,TRBV29-1,TRBD1,CSSWTGGADTQYF,TGCAGTTCCTGGACAGGGGGGGCAGATACGCAGTATTTT
NA,TRBJ1-5,TRBV30,NA,CAWSGGKKNNQPQHF,TGTGCCTGGAGCGGGGGGAAGAAAAACAATCAGCCCCAGCATTTT
NA,TRBJ1-2,TRBV20-1,NA,CSASTGLDGYTF,TGCAGTGCTAGTACAGGCTTAGATGGCTACACCTTC
NA,TRBJ1-1,TRBV10-3,NA,CAISETYKAFF,TGTGCCATCAGTGAGACGTACAAAGCTTTCTTT
NA,TRBJ1-1,TRBV10-2,NA,CASTRGGETEAFF,TGCGCCAGCACCAGAGGAGGGGAGACTGAAGCTTTCTTT
few,TRBJ1-1,TRBV29-1,NA,CSVAQITEAFF,TGCAGCGTTGCACAGATCACTGAAGCTTTCTTT
NA,TRBJ2-5,TRBV24-1,NA,CATSDGSRAKFGETQYF,TGTGCCACCAGTGACGGAAGCCGGGCCAAGTTCGGAGAGACCCAGTACTTC
NA,TRBJ1-2,TRBV20-1,NA,CSARVAANYGYTF,TGCAGTGCTAGAGTTGCAGCTAACTATGGCTACACCTTC
NA,TRBJ2-5,TRBV4-3,TRBD2,CAGSQTSGGRETQYF,TGCGCCGGCAGCCAGACTAGCGGGGGGCGGGAGACCCAGTACTTC
few,TRBJ1-6,TRBV27,NA,CASSYMVGSPLHF,TGTGCCAGCAGTTATATGGTGGGTTCACCCCTCCACTTT
NA,TRBJ2-3,TRBV4-3,NA,CASRTELATDTQYF,TGCGCCAGCCGAACCGAGCTCGCCACAGATACGCAGTATTTT
NA,TRBJ1-4,TRBV9,NA,CASSAPDSATNEKLFF,TGTGCCAGCAGCGCGCCCGACAGTGCAACTAATGAAAAACTGTTTTTT
NA,TRBJ2-7,TRBV5-5,TRBD2,CASSWAGLVSYEQYF,TGTGCCAGCAGCTGGGCGGGACTAGTCTCCTACGAGCAGTACTTC
NA,TRBJ1-2,TRBV7-2,NA,CASSSSGGYTF,TGTGCCAGCAGCAGTTCAGGTGGCTACACCTTC
few,TRBJ2-7,TRBV20-1,TRBD1,CSARGTGPYEQYF,TGCAGTGCTAGAGGGACAGGACCCTACGAGCAGTACTTC
NA,TRBJ2-1,TRBV27,NA,CASSLLPGDIGGNEQFF,TGTGCCAGCAGTTTATTACCGGGAGATATAGGGGGCAATGAGCAGTTCTTC
NA,TRBJ1-5,TRBV4-1,TRBD1,CASSPKIYRGIQPQHF,TGCGCCAGCAGCCCCAAGATCTACAGGGGGATTCAGCCCCAGCATTTT
once,TRBJ2-3,TRBV4-3,TRBD2,CASSQDKGTSAYTDTQYF,TGCGCCAGCAGCCAAGATAAGGGGACTAGCGCCTACACAGATACGCAGTATTTT
NA,TRBJ2-5,TRBV20-1,TRBD1,CSARDSGTDYNEQYF,TGCAGTGCTAGAGACTCAGGGACAGACTACAATGAGCAGTACTTC
many,TRBJ2-7,TRBV7-8,NA,CASSLAGVNHEQYF,TGTGCCAGCAGCTTAGCCGGGGTAAACCACGAGCAGTACTTC
NA,TRBJ2-6,TRBV18,TRBD1,CASSPPDRAFGANVLTF,TGTGCCAGCTCACCTCCGGACAGGGCATTTGGGGCCAACGTCCTGACTTTC
NA,TRBJ2-3,TRBV12-3/TRBV12-4,NA,CASSSTGASTDTQYF,TGTGCCAGCAGTTCTACCGGAGCAAGCACAGATACGCAGTATTTT
NA,TRBJ2-5,TRBV5-6,TRBD1,CASSGGTGGGETQYF,TGTGCCAGCAGCGGGGGGACAGGAGGAGGAGAGACCCAGTACTTC
NA,TRBJ2-7,TRBV20-1,NA,CSARSLPLGLNSYEQYF,TGCAGTGCGCGTTCCCTCCCCCTGGGACTTAACTCCTACGAGCAGTACTTC
NA,TRBJ2-5,TRBV20-1,NA,CSARDFRLVQETQYF,TGCAGTGCTAGAGATTTTCGCTTGGTTCAAGAGACCCAGTACTTC
NA,TRBJ1-2,TRBV12-5,NA,CASSGTNYGYTF,TGTGCTAGCAGCGGCACTAACTATGGCTACACCTTC
NA,TRBJ1-1,TRBV5-1,NA,CASSLRTVKNTEAFF,TGCGCCAGCAGCCTACGGACAGTCAAGAACACTGAAGCTTTCTTT
NA,TRBJ2-7,TRBV4-2,NA,CASSPPRGYYEQYF,TGTGCCAGCAGCCCGCCGAGGGGCTACTACGAGCAGTACTTC
NA,TRBJ1-1,TRBV4-1,NA,CASSLPVIARVTEAFF,TGCGCCAGCAGCCTCCCTGTCATAGCGAGAGTCACTGAAGCTTTCTTT
few,TRBJ1-4,TRBV27,NA,CASSPQGRTNEKLFF,TGTGCCAGCTCCCCTCAGGGTCGGACTAATGAAAAACTGTTTTTT
NA,TRBJ2-7,TRBV20-1,NA,CSVRDRQRGNYEQYF,TGCAGTGTTAGAGATCGTCAACGGGGGAATTACGAGCAGTACTTC
NA,TRBJ2-3,TRBV12-3/TRBV12-4,NA,CASSSFTGSDTQYF,TGTGCCAGCAGTTCCTTTACAGGGTCGGATACGCAGTATTTT
NA,TRBJ2-7,TRBV20-1,NA,CSARGRTRGGSYEQYF,TGCAGTGCTAGGGGTAGAACCAGGGGTGGCTCCTACGAGCAGTACTTC
NA,TRBJ2-1,TRBV20-1,TRBD2,CSASLASSGYNEQFF,TGCAGTGCTAGTCTCGCGTCTAGCGGGTACAATGAGCAGTTCTTC
NA,TRBJ1-5,TRBV7-2,TRBD1,CASSPRDSTQPQHF,TGTGCCAGCAGCCCGCGGGACAGTACCCAGCCCCAGCATTTT
NA,TRBJ1-5,TRBV27,NA,CASSYGQNQPQHF,TGTGCCAGCAGTTACGGACAGAATCAGCCCCAGCATTTT
NA,TRBJ2-1,TRBV7-2,TRBD2,CASSIAGDASYNEQFF,TGTGCCAGCAGCATCGCGGGAGACGCCTCCTACAATGAGCAGTTCTTC
few,TRBJ1-1,TRBV20-1,NA,CSVRPRVAVYTEAFF,TGCAGTGTGAGACCCCGGGTGGCGGTTTACACTGAAGCTTTCTTT
NA,TRBJ2-7,TRBV4-1,TRBD2,CASSQEGRGGSYEQYF,TGCGCCAGCAGCCAAGAGGGGCGGGGGGGTTCCTACGAGCAGTACTTC
NA,TRBJ2-3,TRBV7-2,TRBD2,CASSLGAGGRADTQYF,TGTGCCAGCAGCTTAGGAGCGGGAGGGCGCGCAGATACGCAGTATTTT
NA,TRBJ2-1,TRBV6-1,TRBD2,CASSELGLAGAGEQFF,TGTGCCAGCAGTGAATTGGGACTAGCGGGGGCGGGTGAGCAGTTCTTC
NA,TRBJ1-5,TRBV15,NA,CATSRERSGNQPQHF,TGTGCCACCAGCAGAGAAAGATCGGGCAATCAGCCCCAGCATTTT
NA,TRBJ2-7,TRBV7-3,TRBD1,CASSLEQGARYEQYF,TGTGCCAGCAGCTTGGAACAGGGGGCACGCTACGAGCAGTACTTC
few,TRBJ1-2,TRBV13,NA,CASSFSVGAGGYTF,TGTGCCAGCAGCTTTTCGGTAGGGGCTGGTGGCTACACCTTC
once,TRBJ1-1,TRBV7-2,NA,CASSLDRPTDTEAFF,TGTGCCAGCAGCTTAGACCGACCGACGGACACTGAAGCTTTCTTT
NA,TRBJ2-7,TRBV29-1,TRBD2,CSVLFSSAGAGAYEQYF,TGCAGCGTTCTCTTCTCCTCCGCCGGGGCGGGAGCCTACGAGCAGTACTTC
NA,TRBJ1-6,TRBV14,NA,CASSQDVGYEVLHF,TGTGCCAGCAGCCAAGATGTTGGGTATGAGGTCCTCCACTTT
NA,TRBJ2-3,TRBV6-1,NA,CASGIITDTQYF,TGTGCCAGCGGGATTATCACAGATACGCAGTATTTT
NA,TRBJ2-2,TRBV7-2,TRBD1,CASSKPDRGSGELFF,TGTGCCAGCAGCAAGCCGGACAGGGGGTCCGGGGAGCTGTTTTTT
NA,TRBJ1-1,TRBV27,TRBD1,CASSISGGTEAFF,TGTGCCAGCAGTATATCAGGGGGCACTGAAGCTTTCTTT
once,TRBJ2-2,TRBV21-1,NA,CASSKFVWLGYDGGELFF,TGTGCCAGCAGCAAATTTGTCTGGTTAGGCTACGACGGTGGGGAGCTGTTTTTT